The clone carrying this TCR beta chain was detected ten times or more. The age range of participants was about 18 to 89 years, with residence in about two dozen US areas. Participants' reported clinical history set cohort assignment. In the original processing: It was from reference gene primer amplification that nucleated cell counts were estimated. The repertoire was sequenced with immunoSEQ multiplex PCR; TCRdb's copy has only in-frame clones and lacks some. The DNA gave D and trimming, while V, J and clone size come from that table. In the table there are about 140,000 clones, about 80% of which are singletons. The data were taken from a study of blood T cell repertoires in COVID-19. Study-wide background: T cells, B-cell-depleted T cells, or PBMCs supplied cDNA or gDNA.

The germline V gene has CDR1 SGHRS and CDR2 YFSETQ. The ends were cut back, 0 bases at V and 4 bases at J, with 14 bases in the middle. The CDR3 has 15 residues. The chain couples TRBV5-1 to TRBJ2-7; no clear D. Sequencing input: PBMCs or T cells enriched from blood (not recorded which). This sequence was found in a woman aged 18-35 years who had been exposed to COVID-19. The CDR3 DNA reads TGCGCCAGCAGCTTGGAGCCTAGTTGGTCTTACGAGCAGTACTTC. It specifies CASSLEPSWSYEQYF.